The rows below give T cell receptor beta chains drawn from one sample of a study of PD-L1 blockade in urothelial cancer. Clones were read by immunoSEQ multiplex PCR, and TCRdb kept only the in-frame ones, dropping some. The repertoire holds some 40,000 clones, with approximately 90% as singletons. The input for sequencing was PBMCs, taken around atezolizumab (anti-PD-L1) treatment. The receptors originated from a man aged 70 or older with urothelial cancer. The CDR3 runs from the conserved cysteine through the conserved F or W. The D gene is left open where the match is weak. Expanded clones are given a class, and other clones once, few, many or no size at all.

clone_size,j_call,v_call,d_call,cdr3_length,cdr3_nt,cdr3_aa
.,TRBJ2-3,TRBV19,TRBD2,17,TGTGCCAGTAGTGTCCGGGGGACTAGCCTTATCGAGGGTACGCAGTATTTT,CASSVRGTSLIEGTQYF
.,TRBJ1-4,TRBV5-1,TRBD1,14,TGCGCCAGCAGCCAAACTGGGACAGTTGAAAAACTGTTTTTT,CASSQTGTVEKLFF
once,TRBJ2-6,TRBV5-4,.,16,TGTGCCAGCAGCTTGTACGCGTTGTCTGGGGCCAACGTCCTGACTTTC,CASSLYALSGANVLTF
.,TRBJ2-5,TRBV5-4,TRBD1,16,TGTGCCAGCAGCTTAGGCGCAAAAACAGGGGAAGAGACCCAGTACTTC,CASSLGAKTGEETQYF
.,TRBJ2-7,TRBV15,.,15,TGTGCCACCAGCCTGACTTCCGGGACTCCGGACGAGCAGTACTTC,CATSLTSGTPDEQYF
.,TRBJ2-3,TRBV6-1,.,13,TGTGCCAGCAGTGTAGATGAGGGTCATACGCAGTATTTT,CASSVDEGHTQYF
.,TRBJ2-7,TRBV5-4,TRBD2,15,TGTGCCAGCAGCGCGGGAGCACGGGGTTCCTACGAGCAGTACTTC,CASSAGARGSYEQYF
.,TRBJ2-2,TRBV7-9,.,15,TGTGCCAGCAGCTTGAGACTCGCGAACACCGGGGAGCTGTTTTTT,CASSLRLANTGELFF
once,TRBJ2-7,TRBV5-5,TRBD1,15,TGTGCCAGCAGCTTGGTGGGACAGGGTCCCTACGAGCAGTACTTC,CASSLVGQGPYEQYF
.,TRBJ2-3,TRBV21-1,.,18,TGTGCCAGCAGCAAAGGATGGGCTAGCGGGAGGGCGACAGATACGCAGTATTTT,CASSKGWASGRATDTQYF
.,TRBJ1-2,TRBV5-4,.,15,TGTGCCAGCAGCTTGGGGTTCTTGGGGGGGCAAGGCTACACCTTC,CASSLGFLGGQGYTF
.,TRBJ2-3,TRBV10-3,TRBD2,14,TGTGCCGTAAATAGCGGGAGTAGCACAGATACGCAGTATTTT,CAVNSGSSTDTQYF
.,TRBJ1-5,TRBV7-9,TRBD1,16,TGTGCCAGCAGCCCCGGGACAGGGGTTAACAATCAGCCCCAGCATTTT,CASSPGTGVNNQPQHF
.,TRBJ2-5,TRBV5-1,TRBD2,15,TGCGCCAGCAGCGGCGGGACTAGCGAGCAAGAGACCCAGTACTTC,CASSGGTSEQETQYF
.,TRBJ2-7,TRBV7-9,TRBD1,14,TGTGCCAGCAGCTTCCGGGACAGGGGATCCGAGCAGTACTTC,CASSFRDRGSEQYF
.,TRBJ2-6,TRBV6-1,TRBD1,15,TGTGCCAGCAGGACAGGGGGCTCTGGGGCCAACGTCCTGACTTTC,CASRTGGSGANVLTF
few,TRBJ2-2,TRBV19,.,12,TGTGCCAGTGAGGGGGTGGCCGGGGAGCTGTTTTTT,CASEGVAGELFF
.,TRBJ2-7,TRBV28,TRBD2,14,TGTGCCAGCAGTCCCGTAGCGGGAGCGGGGGAGCAGTACTTC,CASSPVAGAGEQYF
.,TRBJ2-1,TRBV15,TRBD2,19,TGTGCCACCAGCACAGACAGGGCCTTATCGAGGCGGGAGGGGGGTGAGCAGTTCTTC,CATSTDRALSRREGGEQFF
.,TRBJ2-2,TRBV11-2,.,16,TGTGCCAGCAGTCCACCAGGGGCCTGGAACACCGGGGAGCTGTTTTTT,CASSPPGAWNTGELFF
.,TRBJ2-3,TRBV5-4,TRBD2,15,TGTGCCAGCAGCTCTCCCGGGACTAGCGGGAATACGCAGTATTTT,CASSSPGTSGNTQYF
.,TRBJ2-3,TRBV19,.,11,TGTGCCAGTAGTATTTCGGATACGCAGTATTTT,CASSISDTQYF
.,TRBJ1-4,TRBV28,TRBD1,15,TGTGCCAGCAGGCAGCGGACAGGCGGAGCTGAAAAACTGTTTTTT,CASRQRTGGAEKLFF
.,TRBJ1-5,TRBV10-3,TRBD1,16,TGTGCCATCAGTGAACCCGGGACAGGGGGCTTTCAGCCCCAGCATTTT,CAISEPGTGGFQPQHF
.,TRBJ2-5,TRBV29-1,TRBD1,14,TGCAGCGTTGCAGGGGACAGGGCTCAAGAGACCCAGTACTTC,CSVAGDRAQETQYF
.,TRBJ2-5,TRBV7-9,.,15,TGTGCCAGCAGGGCGCGGGGACTTGCCCACGAGACCCAGTACTTC,CASRARGLAHETQYF
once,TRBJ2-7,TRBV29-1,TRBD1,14,TGCAGCGTTGAATCGGGCAGGGGGACCTACGAGCAGTACTTC,CSVESGRGTYEQYF
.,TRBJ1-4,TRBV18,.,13,TGTGCCAGCTCACCGAGCGTTAATGAAAAACTGTTTTTT,CASSPSVNEKLFF
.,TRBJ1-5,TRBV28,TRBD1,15,TGTGCCAGCAGTTTAATTGGCAGGGGGAATCAGCCCCAGCATTTT,CASSLIGRGNQPQHF
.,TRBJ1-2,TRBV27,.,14,TGTGCCAGCAGCCGGGACGGACTAAACTATGGCTACACCTTC,CASSRDGLNYGYTF
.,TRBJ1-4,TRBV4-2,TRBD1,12,TGTGCCAGCAGCTCCGGGACAGGGAAACTGTTTTTT,CASSSGTGKLFF
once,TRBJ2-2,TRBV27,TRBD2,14,TGTGCCAGCCGAGCGGGAACCGTCGGCAGGGAGCTGTTTTTT,CASRAGTVGRELFF
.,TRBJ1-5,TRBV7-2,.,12,TGTGCCAGCAGCTTCAGGGATCAGCCCCAGCATTTT,CASSFRDQPQHF
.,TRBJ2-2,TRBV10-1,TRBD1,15,TGCGCCAGCAGTGAGTCCACAGGGGGGACCGGGGAGCTGTTTTTT,CASSESTGGTGELFF
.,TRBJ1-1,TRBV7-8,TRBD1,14,TGTGCCAGCAGCTTAAGACAGGGGAGGACTGAAGCTTTCTTT,CASSLRQGRTEAFF